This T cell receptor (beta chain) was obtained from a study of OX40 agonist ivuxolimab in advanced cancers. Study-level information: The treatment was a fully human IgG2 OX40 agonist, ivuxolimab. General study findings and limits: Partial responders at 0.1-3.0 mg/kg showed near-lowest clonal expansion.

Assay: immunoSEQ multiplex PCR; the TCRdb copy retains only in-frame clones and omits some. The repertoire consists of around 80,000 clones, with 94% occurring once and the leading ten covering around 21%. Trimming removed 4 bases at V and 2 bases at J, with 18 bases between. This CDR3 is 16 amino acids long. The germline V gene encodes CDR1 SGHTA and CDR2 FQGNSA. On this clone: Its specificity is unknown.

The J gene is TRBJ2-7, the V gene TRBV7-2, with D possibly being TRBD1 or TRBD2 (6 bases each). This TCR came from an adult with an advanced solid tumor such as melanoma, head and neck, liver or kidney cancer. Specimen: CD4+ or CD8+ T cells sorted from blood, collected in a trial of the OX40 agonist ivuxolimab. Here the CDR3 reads CASSYSGASPPYEQYF. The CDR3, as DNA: TGTGCCAGCAGCTATTCGGGGGCCTCCCCCCCCTACGAGCAGTACTTC.